Included here is one T cell receptor (beta chain) sequence, with context. Antigen: not known. The data originate from a study of neoadjuvant nivolumab and ipilimumab in lung cancer. Findings and limits, study-wide: Pathologic regression was not significantly tied to TCR clonality. Resected-tumor TCR richness correlated positively with pretherapy blood richness.

From germline, CDR1 is MNHNY and CDR2 SVGAGI (reference sequence). The ends were cut back, 4 bases at V and 0 bases at J, with 9 bases in the middle. The CDR3 sequence is 14 residues long. The data were produced by immunoSEQ multiplex PCR, yet TCRdb's version contains in-frame clones alone and is incomplete. The sample includes about 26,000 clones, more than 75% of them seen just once. This specimen consisted of tumor tissue, obtained after neoadjuvant nivolumab, alone or with ipilimumab, at or shortly before surgery. The chain employs TRBV6-6 and TRBJ1-2; D not resolved. The clonotype comes from an adult with non-small cell lung cancer. The CDR3 coding sequence is TGTGCCAGCAGTTCTCAGGTAGCTAACTATGGCTACACCTTC. This encodes CASSSQVANYGYTF.